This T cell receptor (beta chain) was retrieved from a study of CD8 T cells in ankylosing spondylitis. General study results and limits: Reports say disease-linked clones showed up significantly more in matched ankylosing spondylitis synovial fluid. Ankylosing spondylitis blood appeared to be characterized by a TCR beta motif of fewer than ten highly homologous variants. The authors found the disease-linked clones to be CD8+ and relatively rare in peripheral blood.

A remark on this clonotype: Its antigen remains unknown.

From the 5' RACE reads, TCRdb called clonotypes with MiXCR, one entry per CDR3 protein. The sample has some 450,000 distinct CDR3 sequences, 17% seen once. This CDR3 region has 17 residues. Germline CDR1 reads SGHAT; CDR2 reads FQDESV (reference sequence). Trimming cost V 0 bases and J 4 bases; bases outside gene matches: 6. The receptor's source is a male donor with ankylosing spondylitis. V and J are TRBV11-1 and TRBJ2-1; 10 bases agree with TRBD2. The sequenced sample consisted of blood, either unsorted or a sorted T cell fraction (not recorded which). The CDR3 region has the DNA TGTGCCAGCAGCTTAGCTTCCCAGCGGGGGGGTTACAATGAGCAGTTCTTC. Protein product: CASSLASQRGGYNEQFF.